These 9 T cell receptor beta chains came from one sample sequenced in a study of graft-versus-host responses after intestinal transplantation. Here immunoSEQ multiplex PCR was the method, and the copy in TCRdb shows in-frame clones only, minus some. The table lists about 64,000 clones, roughly 92% of them singletons. The sample was bone marrow, taken around 730 days after intestinal transplantation. Source of these receptors: a human patient who received an intestinal transplant, so some T cells may come from the graft donor.

The rearrangement links TRBV9 to TRBJ1-1; D remains ambiguous. Trimming took off 2 bases at V and 11 bases at J, with 16 bases between the two ends. This CDR3 is built from 13 residues. Looked up from germline, CDR1 is SGDLS and CDR2 is YYNGEE. CDR3: CASSVGPVSGAFF. The CDR3 DNA follows: TGTGCCAGCAGCGTCGGGCCCGTCAGTGGGGCTTTCTTT. Full variable domain (remainder filled in from reference TRBV9 and TRBJ1-1): DSGVTQTPKHLITATGQRVTLRCSPRSGDLSVYWYQQSLDQGLQFLIQYYNGEERAKGNILERFSAQQFPDLHSELNLSSLELGDSALYFCASSVGPVSGAFFGQGTRLTVV.

The V call is TRBV7-9, the J call TRBJ1-1, with a possible D match to TRBD1 (5 bases). The CDR3 is made up of 12 amino acids. Germline V lookup: CDR1 SEHNR, CDR2 FQNEAQ (reference sequence). V dropped 1 base and J dropped 10 bases, with 10 bases sitting between them. CDR3 DNA sequence: TGTGCCAGCAGCTTAGGGGGGAGGGGAGCTTTCTTT. It yields the protein CASSLGGRGAFF.

The V and J genes are TRBV4-1 and TRBJ1-5; D remains ambiguous. The CDR3 is 16 residues long. V lost 4 bases, J lost 0 bases, and 13 bases lay in between. Germline V gene lookup returns CDR1 MGHRA and CDR2 YSYEKL. The CDR3 region is CASSPQAQHSNQPQHF. In nucleotides, the CDR3 is TGCGCCAGCAGCCCCCAGGCCCAGCATAGCAATCAGCCCCAGCATTTT.

This clone was observed a single time. This chain joins TRBV2 and TRBJ2-5, with TRBD2 matching over 10 bases. With 6 bases clipped from V and 2 bases from J, the junction kept 12 bases outside the gene matches. Germline values: CDR1 SNHLY, CDR2 FYNNEI. The CDR3 extends over 17 amino acids. The CDR3 is CASRASGSAGLQETQYF. CDR3 nucleotides: TGTGCCAGCAGAGCTAGCGGGAGCGCCGGGCTACAAGAGACCCAGTACTTC. Based on the CDR3 plus reference TRBV2 and TRBJ2-5, the full variable domain is EPEVTQTPSHQVTQMGQEVILRCVPISNHLYFYWYRQILGQKVEFLVSFYNNEISEKSEIFDDQFSVERPDGSNFTLKIRSTKLEDSAMYFCASRASGSAGLQETQYFGPGTRLLVL.

The chain uses TRBV19 and TRBJ1-1; no definite D call. There are 14 residues in the CDR3. V gave up 7 bases and J gave up 0 bases, with 12 bases separating them. Germline V gene lookup returns CDR1 LNHDA and CDR2 SQIVND (reference sequence). The CDR3 bases are TGTGCCAGTAAGGACGGGCCGATGAACACTGAAGCTTTCTTT. Its protein product is CASKDGPMNTEAFF.

This chain connects TRBV4-1 to TRBJ2-7; D is uncertain. This CDR3 has 12 residues. The V gene lost 4 bases and the J gene lost 5 bases, with 9 bases spanning the gap. Germline-derived CDR1 and CDR2 are MGHRA and YSYEKL. This CDR3 is CASSPGPNEQYF. The CDR3 DNA follows: TGCGCCAGCAGCCCCGGACCAAACGAGCAGTACTTC.

This chain uses TRBV5-1 with TRBJ2-7, with 15 bases fitting TRBD2. Per the germline V gene, CDR1 is SGHRS and CDR2 is YFSETQ. The V and J ends lost 4 bases and 4 bases, in that order; junction bases with no gene match: 6. The CDR3 loop spans 16 amino acids. CDR3 in amino acids: CASSNGLAGGVYEQYF. DNA for the CDR3: TGCGCCAGCAGCAACGGACTAGCGGGAGGGGTTTACGAGCAGTACTTC.

This chain uses TRBV1 with TRBJ1-1. TRBV1 is labeled a pseudogene. This CDR3 is built from 13 residues. The CDR3 DNA reads TGCACCAGCAGCCAAGGGGGGAATAGTGAAGCTTTCTTT. This encodes CTSSQGGNSEAFF.

V and J are TRBV19 and TRBJ2-3; 9 bases match TRBD2. The CDR3 extends over 14 amino acids. Germline assignment: CDR1 LNHDA and CDR2 SQIVND (reference sequence). J gave up 3 bases and V 4 bases, and 2 bases lay outside the gene matches. The DNA of the CDR3 is TGTGCCAGTAGTACGGGACTAGCAACAGATACGCAGTATTTT. It translates to CASSTGLATDTQYF.